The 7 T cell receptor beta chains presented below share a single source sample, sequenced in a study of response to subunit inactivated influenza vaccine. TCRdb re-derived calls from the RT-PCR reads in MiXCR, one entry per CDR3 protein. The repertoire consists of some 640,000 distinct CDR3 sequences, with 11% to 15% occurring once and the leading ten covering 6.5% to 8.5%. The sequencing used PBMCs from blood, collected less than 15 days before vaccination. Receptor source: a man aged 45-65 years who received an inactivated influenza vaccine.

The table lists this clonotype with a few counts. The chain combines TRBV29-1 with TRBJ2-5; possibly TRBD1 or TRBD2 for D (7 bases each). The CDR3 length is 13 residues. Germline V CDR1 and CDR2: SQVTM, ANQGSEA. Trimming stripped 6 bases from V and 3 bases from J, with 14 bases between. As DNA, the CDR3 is TGCAGCGTACACGCAGGGGGGGAAGAGACCCAGTACTTC. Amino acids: CSVHAGGEETQYF.

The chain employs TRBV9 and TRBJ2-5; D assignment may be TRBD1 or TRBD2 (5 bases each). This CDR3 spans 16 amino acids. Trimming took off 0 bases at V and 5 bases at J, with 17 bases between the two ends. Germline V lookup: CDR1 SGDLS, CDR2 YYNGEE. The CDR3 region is CASSVAGAAWGETQYF. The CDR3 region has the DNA TGTGCCAGCAGCGTAGCTGGGGCGGCTTGGGGGGAGACCCAGTACTTC.

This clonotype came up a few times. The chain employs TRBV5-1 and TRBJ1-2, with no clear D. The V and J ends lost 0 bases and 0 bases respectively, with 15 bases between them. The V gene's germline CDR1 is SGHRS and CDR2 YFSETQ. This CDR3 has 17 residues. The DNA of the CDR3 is TGCGCCAGCAGCTTGGCGGGGTCGGCAATTTCTAACTATGGCTACACCTTC. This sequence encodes CASSLAGSAISNYGYTF.

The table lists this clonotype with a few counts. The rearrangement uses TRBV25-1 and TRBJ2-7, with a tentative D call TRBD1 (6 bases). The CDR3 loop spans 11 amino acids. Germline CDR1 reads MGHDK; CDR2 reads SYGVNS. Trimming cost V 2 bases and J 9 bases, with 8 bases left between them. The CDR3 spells CASSERTVQYF. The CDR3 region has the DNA TGTGCCAGCAGTGAAAGGACAGTGCAGTACTTC.

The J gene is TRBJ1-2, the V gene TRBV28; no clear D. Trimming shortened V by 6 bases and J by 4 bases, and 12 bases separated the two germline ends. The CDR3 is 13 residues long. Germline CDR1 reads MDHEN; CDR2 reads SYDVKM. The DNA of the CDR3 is TGTGCCAGCAGAGACCGGGCACCCTATGGCTACACCTTC. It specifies CASRDRAPYGYTF.

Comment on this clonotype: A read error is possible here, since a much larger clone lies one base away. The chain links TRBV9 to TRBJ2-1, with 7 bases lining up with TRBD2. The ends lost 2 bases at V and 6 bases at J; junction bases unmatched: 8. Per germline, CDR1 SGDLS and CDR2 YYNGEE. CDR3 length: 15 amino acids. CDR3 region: CASSVSGLGANEQFF. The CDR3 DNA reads TGTGCCAGCAGCGTTAGCGGGCTCGGGGCCAATGAGCAGTTCTTC.

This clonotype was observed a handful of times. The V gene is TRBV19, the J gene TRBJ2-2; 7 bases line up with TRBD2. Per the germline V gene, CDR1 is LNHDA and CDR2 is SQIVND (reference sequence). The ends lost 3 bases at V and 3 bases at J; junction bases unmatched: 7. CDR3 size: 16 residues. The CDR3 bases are TGTGCCAGTAGTATCGGGGGGTACCTAGACACCGGGGAGCTGTTTTTT. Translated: CASSIGGYLDTGELFF. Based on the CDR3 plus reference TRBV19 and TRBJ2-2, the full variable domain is DGGITQSPKYLFRKEGQNVTLSCEQNLNHDAMYWYRQDPGQGLRLIYYSQIVNDFQKGDIAEGYSVSREKKESFPLTVTSAQKNPTAFYLCASSIGGYLDTGELFFGEGSRLTVL.